A selection of T cell receptor beta chains follows, all from one sample in a study of T cell changes during pregnancy in multiple sclerosis. Clones were sequenced by immunoSEQ multiplex PCR, and TCRdb holds only the in-frame ones, with some missing. This table holds about 40,000 clones, roughly 88% found once. Sequences were obtained from PBMCs (not recorded whether the cells were cultured). The receptors originated from a female donor with multiple sclerosis, enrolled in a pregnancy study. Both conserved end residues are part of each CDR3. The D gene is left open where the match is weak. Size tells how often a clone was seen (once, few, many) or the class of an expanded clone, and some rows leave it out.

v_gene: TRBV19
d_gene: TRBD1
abundance: NA
len: 14
j_gene: TRBJ2-5
CDR3nt: TGTGCCAGTAGTGTCTCAGGGGGCGTAGAGACCCAGTACTTC
CDR3aa: CASSVSGGVETQYF

v_gene: TRBV5-5
d_gene: NA
abundance: NA
len: 15
j_gene: TRBJ1-1
CDR3nt: TGTGCCAGCAGCTTGAGGAATCAAGGGACCTTGGTCGCTTTCTTT
CDR3aa: CASSLRNQGTLVAFF

v_gene: TRBV27
d_gene: NA
abundance: NA
len: 13
j_gene: TRBJ2-7
CDR3nt: TGTGCCAGCAGTTTAGGACGGGCCTACGAGCAGTACTTC
CDR3aa: CASSLGRAYEQYF

v_gene: TRBV7-9
d_gene: NA
abundance: once
len: 14
j_gene: TRBJ1-1
CDR3nt: TGTGCCAGCAGCCTATGGGACCGACACACTGAAGCTTTCTTT
CDR3aa: CASSLWDRHTEAFF

v_gene: TRBV7-2
d_gene: NA
abundance: NA
len: 19
j_gene: TRBJ2-5
CDR3nt: TGTGCCAGCAGACGCCCACTCGGGAGCCAACTCCCGCGTCAAGAGACCCAGTACTTC
CDR3aa: CASRRPLGSQLPRQETQYF

v_gene: TRBV7-9
d_gene: NA
abundance: NA
len: 13
j_gene: TRBJ2-5
CDR3nt: TGTGCCAGCGGACGGCGGGTTCAAGAGACCCAGTACTTC
CDR3aa: CASGRRVQETQYF

v_gene: TRBV7-2
d_gene: TRBD2
abundance: NA
len: 16
j_gene: TRBJ2-3
CDR3nt: TGTGCCAGCAGCACCCGGACTAGCGGTAGCACAGATACGCAGTATTTT
CDR3aa: CASSTRTSGSTDTQYF

v_gene: TRBV6-5
d_gene: TRBD2
abundance: NA
len: 14
j_gene: TRBJ2-7
CDR3nt: TGTGCCAGCACCGGGACTAGCGTTTCCTACGAGCAGTACTTC
CDR3aa: CASTGTSVSYEQYF

v_gene: TRBV10-1
d_gene: NA
abundance: once
len: 11
j_gene: TRBJ1-1
CDR3nt: TGCGCCAGCAGTTCGGACACTGAAGCTTTCTTT
CDR3aa: CASSSDTEAFF

v_gene: TRBV5-1
d_gene: TRBD1
abundance: NA
len: 17
j_gene: TRBJ1-1
CDR3nt: TGCGCCAGCAGCTGCCGTTGTTTGGGGGACAGGGTCACTGAAGCTTTCTTT
CDR3aa: CASSCRCLGDRVTEAFF

v_gene: TRBV19
d_gene: TRBD1
abundance: NA
len: 15
j_gene: TRBJ2-7
CDR3nt: TGTGCCAGTAGTATTGGGACAGGGGACCCCTACGAGCAGTACTTC
CDR3aa: CASSIGTGDPYEQYF

v_gene: TRBV30
d_gene: NA
abundance: NA
len: 13
j_gene: TRBJ1-3
CDR3nt: TGTGCCTGGAGTGAAAAGGGTGGAAACACCATATATTTT
CDR3aa: CAWSEKGGNTIYF

v_gene: TRBV7-9
d_gene: NA
abundance: few
len: 13
j_gene: TRBJ2-1
CDR3nt: TGTGCCAGCAGCGAGTCCGGGGGCAATGAGCAGTTCTTC
CDR3aa: CASSESGGNEQFF

v_gene: TRBV19
d_gene: NA
abundance: NA
len: 14
j_gene: TRBJ2-7
CDR3nt: TGTGCCAGTAGTATCCCGGGGAGGACCTACGAGCAGTACTTC
CDR3aa: CASSIPGRTYEQYF

v_gene: TRBV4-3
d_gene: NA
abundance: NA
len: 13
j_gene: TRBJ2-7
CDR3nt: TGCGCCAGCAGCCAATCAATCGTATCCGAGCAGTACTTC
CDR3aa: CASSQSIVSEQYF

v_gene: TRBV5-1
d_gene: TRBD1
abundance: once
len: 15
j_gene: TRBJ1-2
CDR3nt: TGCGCCAGCAGCCTTGGACAGGGCCCTAACTATGGCTACACCTTC
CDR3aa: CASSLGQGPNYGYTF

v_gene: TRBV4-3
d_gene: NA
abundance: NA
len: 16
j_gene: TRBJ2-6
CDR3nt: TGCGCCAGCAGCCAAGAAAGAACAACTGGGGCCAACGTCCTGACTTTC
CDR3aa: CASSQERTTGANVLTF

v_gene: TRBV9
d_gene: NA
abundance: NA
len: 15
j_gene: TRBJ1-1
CDR3nt: TGTGCCAGCAGCGTAGGGGGAGGAGTGGAGACTGAAGCTTTCTTT
CDR3aa: CASSVGGGVETEAFF

v_gene: TRBV29-1
d_gene: TRBD2
abundance: once
len: 12
j_gene: TRBJ2-1
CDR3nt: TGCAGCGTCGAACTAGCGAACAATGAGCAGTTCTTC
CDR3aa: CSVELANNEQFF

v_gene: TRBV12-5
d_gene: NA
abundance: NA
len: 13
j_gene: TRBJ2-3
CDR3nt: TGTGCTAGTGCCGCTTCTGGCACAGATACGCAGTATTTT
CDR3aa: CASAASGTDTQYF

v_gene: TRBV27
d_gene: TRBD1
abundance: NA
len: 14
j_gene: TRBJ2-3
CDR3nt: TGTGCCAGCAGGCCGGGACAGGGACCAGATACGCAGTATTTT
CDR3aa: CASRPGQGPDTQYF

v_gene: TRBV7-9
d_gene: NA
abundance: NA
len: 17
j_gene: TRBJ2-2
CDR3nt: TGTGCCAGCAGCTTATTTCCCACCCAGCCGGCGGTCAGGGAGCTGTTTTTT
CDR3aa: CASSLFPTQPAVRELFF

v_gene: TRBV5-1
d_gene: NA
abundance: NA
len: 15
j_gene: TRBJ2-3
CDR3nt: TGCGCCAGCAGCATCTCAGCGGACCTCAGAGATACGCAGTATTTT
CDR3aa: CASSISADLRDTQYF

v_gene: TRBV29-1
d_gene: NA
abundance: NA
len: 11
j_gene: TRBJ1-1
CDR3nt: TGCAGCGTTTCGGATAACACTGAAGCTTTCTTT
CDR3aa: CSVSDNTEAFF

v_gene: TRBV9
d_gene: NA
abundance: NA
len: 16
j_gene: TRBJ1-3
CDR3nt: TGTGCCAGCAGCGAGACCTTGGCTGACTCTGGAAACACCATATATTTT
CDR3aa: CASSETLADSGNTIYF

v_gene: TRBV6-1
d_gene: NA
abundance: NA
len: 13
j_gene: TRBJ1-1
CDR3nt: TGTGCCAGCGGAGGACGGGGGAACACTGAAGCTTTCTTT
CDR3aa: CASGGRGNTEAFF

v_gene: TRBV19
d_gene: TRBD2
abundance: NA
len: 14
j_gene: TRBJ2-1
CDR3nt: TGTGCCAGCAACCTAGCGGGAGGTTACAATGAGCAGTTCTTC
CDR3aa: CASNLAGGYNEQFF

v_gene: TRBV6-5
d_gene: NA
abundance: NA
len: 15
j_gene: TRBJ2-2
CDR3nt: TGTGCCAGCAGTTACTCGATGTCCGGGAACGGGGAGCTGTTTTTT
CDR3aa: CASSYSMSGNGELFF

v_gene: TRBV4-1
d_gene: TRBD2
abundance: few
len: 19
j_gene: TRBJ2-3
CDR3nt: TGCGCCAGCAGCCAAAAGTATAGTCTAGCGGGGCCCCCCACAGATACGCAGTATTTT
CDR3aa: CASSQKYSLAGPPTDTQYF

v_gene: TRBV5-1
d_gene: NA
abundance: NA
len: 14
j_gene: TRBJ2-3
CDR3nt: TGCGCCAGCAGCTTGAGCGATAGCACAGATACGCAGTATTTT
CDR3aa: CASSLSDSTDTQYF

v_gene: TRBV7-2
d_gene: NA
abundance: NA
len: 14
j_gene: TRBJ1-3
CDR3nt: TGTGCCAGCAGCTTGGGGTCTATCGGAAACACCATATATTTT
CDR3aa: CASSLGSIGNTIYF

v_gene: TRBV19
d_gene: NA
abundance: few
len: 13
j_gene: TRBJ2-7
CDR3nt: TGTGCCAGTAGCCCAACTAGTCCGGACGAGCAGTACTTC
CDR3aa: CASSPTSPDEQYF

v_gene: TRBV4-3
d_gene: NA
abundance: NA
len: 16
j_gene: TRBJ1-4
CDR3nt: TGCGCCAGCAGCCAAGGGGGGGCAGGGTTGGCTGAAAAACTGTTTTTT
CDR3aa: CASSQGGAGLAEKLFF

v_gene: TRBV12-5
d_gene: NA
abundance: once
len: 13
j_gene: TRBJ1-1
CDR3nt: TGTGCTAGTGGTTCCCCCACAAACACTGAAGCTTTCTTT
CDR3aa: CASGSPTNTEAFF

v_gene: TRBV7-9
d_gene: TRBD1
abundance: once
len: 13
j_gene: TRBJ2-7
CDR3nt: TGTGCCAGCAGCTTTGGGACAGTCTACGAGCAGTACTTC
CDR3aa: CASSFGTVYEQYF

v_gene: TRBV29-1
d_gene: NA
abundance: NA
len: 15
j_gene: TRBJ2-2
CDR3nt: TGCAGCGTTCCTCGACGGAGCTGGGACACCGGGGAGCTGTTTTTT
CDR3aa: CSVPRRSWDTGELFF

v_gene: TRBV28
d_gene: TRBD1
abundance: once
len: 17
j_gene: TRBJ1-2
CDR3nt: TGTGCCAGCAGTTCTGGGACAGGGGGCCTGATCCTCGGGGGCTACACCTTC
CDR3aa: CASSSGTGGLILGGYTF

v_gene: TRBV5-4
d_gene: NA
abundance: NA
len: 14
j_gene: TRBJ2-3
CDR3nt: TGTGCCAGCAGCCCACAGGCCGCCACAGATACGCAGTATTTT
CDR3aa: CASSPQAATDTQYF

v_gene: TRBV6-6
d_gene: TRBD2
abundance: NA
len: 16
j_gene: TRBJ2-1
CDR3nt: TGTGCCAGCAGTTCCCTACTAGCGGGGGTCAACAATGAGCAGTTCTTC
CDR3aa: CASSSLLAGVNNEQFF

v_gene: TRBV27
d_gene: NA
abundance: NA
len: 16
j_gene: TRBJ2-7
CDR3nt: TGTGCCAGCAGTTTATCCCGACCCGGACCCCCCTACGAGCAGTACTTC
CDR3aa: CASSLSRPGPPYEQYF

v_gene: TRBV13
d_gene: TRBD2
abundance: NA
len: 17
j_gene: TRBJ2-7
CDR3nt: TGTGCCAGCAGCCCCCAAGCGGGAGGGCCGATTAGTTACGAGCAGTACTTC
CDR3aa: CASSPQAGGPISYEQYF

v_gene: TRBV5-4
d_gene: TRBD1
abundance: NA
len: 14
j_gene: TRBJ1-2
CDR3nt: TGTGCCAGCAGCTCTGAAGGGACAGGGTATGGCTACACCTTC
CDR3aa: CASSSEGTGYGYTF

v_gene: TRBV18
d_gene: NA
abundance: few
len: 15
j_gene: TRBJ1-2
CDR3nt: TGTGCCAGCTCCCTACAGGCTTCCTACGACTATGGCTACACCTTC
CDR3aa: CASSLQASYDYGYTF

v_gene: TRBV4-3
d_gene: NA
abundance: NA
len: 15
j_gene: TRBJ2-7
CDR3nt: TGCGCCAGCAGCCAAGTTAGACGGTACCCCTACGAGCAGTACTTC
CDR3aa: CASSQVRRYPYEQYF

v_gene: TRBV18
d_gene: NA
abundance: NA
len: 16
j_gene: TRBJ2-2
CDR3nt: TGTGCCAGCTCACCCCGATACCCAGGGGTTGGCGGGGAGCTGTTTTTT
CDR3aa: CASSPRYPGVGGELFF

v_gene: TRBV5-4
d_gene: NA
abundance: NA
len: 13
j_gene: TRBJ2-7
CDR3nt: TGTGCCAGCAGCTTCCGGACGGACTACGAGCAGTACTTC
CDR3aa: CASSFRTDYEQYF

v_gene: TRBV6-1
d_gene: NA
abundance: once
len: 18
j_gene: TRBJ1-5
CDR3nt: TGTGCCAGCAGTGAAGCGGCAGGCGGAACAAGGACCAATCAGCCCCAGCATTTT
CDR3aa: CASSEAAGGTRTNQPQHF

v_gene: TRBV11-2
d_gene: TRBD1
abundance: NA
len: 17
j_gene: TRBJ2-1
CDR3nt: TGTGCCAGCAGCTTAGGGCCGGGACAGGGATACTACAATGAGCAGTTCTTC
CDR3aa: CASSLGPGQGYYNEQFF

v_gene: TRBV5-1
d_gene: NA
abundance: NA
len: 15
j_gene: TRBJ2-3
CDR3nt: TGCGCCAGCAGCTTACCTTCCCGGGGTACAGATACGCAGTATTTT
CDR3aa: CASSLPSRGTDTQYF

v_gene: TRBV6-6
d_gene: NA
abundance: NA
len: 11
j_gene: TRBJ2-7
CDR3nt: TGTGCCAGCAAGGACCGGGACCGTTTTTCTTTC
CDR3aa: CASKDRDRFSF

v_gene: TRBV29-1
d_gene: NA
abundance: NA
len: 10
j_gene: TRBJ2-1
CDR3nt: TGCAGCGTTGGCCTGACGGAGCAGTTCTTC
CDR3aa: CSVGLTEQFF

v_gene: TRBV5-1
d_gene: NA
abundance: NA
len: 14
j_gene: TRBJ1-4
CDR3nt: TGCGCCAGCAGCTCCGGGTCAAGTAATGAAAAACTGTTTTTT
CDR3aa: CASSSGSSNEKLFF

v_gene: TRBV19
d_gene: TRBD2
abundance: NA
len: 15
j_gene: TRBJ2-2
CDR3nt: TGTGCCAGTAGTATTGGTGGGGGGGACACCGGGGAGCTGTTTTTT
CDR3aa: CASSIGGGDTGELFF

v_gene: TRBV5-1
d_gene: TRBD1
abundance: NA
len: 16
j_gene: TRBJ1-2
CDR3nt: TGCGCCAGCAGCTTGGGTACAGGGGGCGATGACTATGGCTACACCTTC
CDR3aa: CASSLGTGGDDYGYTF

v_gene: TRBV19
d_gene: TRBD2
abundance: NA
len: 15
j_gene: TRBJ2-5
CDR3nt: TGTGCCAGTAGTATGGGACTAGCTTCGAGGGAGACCCAGTACTTC
CDR3aa: CASSMGLASRETQYF

v_gene: TRBV6-1
d_gene: NA
abundance: once
len: 10
j_gene: TRBJ1-4
CDR3nt: TGTGCCAGCAGTGGCCCCGGACTGTTTTTT
CDR3aa: CASSGPGLFF

v_gene: TRBV4-2
d_gene: TRBD2
abundance: NA
len: 16
j_gene: TRBJ2-7
CDR3nt: TGTGCCAGCAGCCAAGTAGGACTAGCGGACTCCTACGAGCAGTACTTC
CDR3aa: CASSQVGLADSYEQYF

v_gene: TRBV7-2
d_gene: NA
abundance: NA
len: 15
j_gene: TRBJ2-7
CDR3nt: TGTGCCAGCAGCCCTATTGTAAGGGCTGAGGGGGAGCAGTACTTC
CDR3aa: CASSPIVRAEGEQYF

v_gene: TRBV7-8
d_gene: NA
abundance: NA
len: 15
j_gene: TRBJ2-2
CDR3nt: TGTGCCAGCAGCTTAGAGGGCCCGAACACCGGGGAGCTGTTTTTT
CDR3aa: CASSLEGPNTGELFF

v_gene: TRBV6-5
d_gene: NA
abundance: NA
len: 15
j_gene: TRBJ1-5
CDR3nt: TGTGCCAGCAGTTATACCCAGGGGTCAAGTCAGCCCCAGCATTTT
CDR3aa: CASSYTQGSSQPQHF